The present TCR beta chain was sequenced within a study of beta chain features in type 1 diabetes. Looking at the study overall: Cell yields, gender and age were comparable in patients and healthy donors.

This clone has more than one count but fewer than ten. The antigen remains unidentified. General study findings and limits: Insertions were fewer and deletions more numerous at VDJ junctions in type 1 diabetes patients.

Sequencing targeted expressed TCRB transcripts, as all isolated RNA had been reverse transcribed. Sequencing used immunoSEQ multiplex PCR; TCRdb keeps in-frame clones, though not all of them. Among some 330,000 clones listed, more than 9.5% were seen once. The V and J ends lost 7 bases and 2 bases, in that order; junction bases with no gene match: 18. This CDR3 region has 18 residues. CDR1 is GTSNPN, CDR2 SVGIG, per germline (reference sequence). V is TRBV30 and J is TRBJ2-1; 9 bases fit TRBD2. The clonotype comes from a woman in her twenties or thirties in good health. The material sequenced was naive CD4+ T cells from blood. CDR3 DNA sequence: TGTGCCTTCACTTTCGGGACTAGCCTGGGCTTTACCTACAATGAGCAGTTCTTC. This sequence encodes CAFTFGTSLGFTYNEQFF.